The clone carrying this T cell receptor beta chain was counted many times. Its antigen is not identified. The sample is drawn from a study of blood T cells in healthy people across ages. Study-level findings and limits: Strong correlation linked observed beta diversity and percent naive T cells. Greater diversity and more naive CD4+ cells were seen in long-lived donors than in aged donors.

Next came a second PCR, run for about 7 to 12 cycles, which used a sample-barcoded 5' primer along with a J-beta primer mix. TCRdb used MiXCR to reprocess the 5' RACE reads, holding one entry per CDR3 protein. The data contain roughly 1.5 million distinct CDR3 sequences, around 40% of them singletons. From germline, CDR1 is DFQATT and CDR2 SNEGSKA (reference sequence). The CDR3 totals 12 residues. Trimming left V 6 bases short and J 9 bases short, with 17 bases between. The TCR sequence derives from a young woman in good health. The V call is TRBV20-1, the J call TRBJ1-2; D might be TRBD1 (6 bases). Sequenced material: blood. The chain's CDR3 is CSAWPGASRYTF. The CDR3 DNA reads TGCAGTGCCTGGCCAGGGGCATCGCGCTACACCTTC.